The rows below give T cell receptor beta chains drawn from one sample of a study of blood T cell repertoires in COVID-19. TCRdb's table, derived via immunoSEQ multiplex PCR, lists solely in-frame clones and lacks some. The profile shows more than 300,000 clones, roughly 91% of them singletons. The source material was PBMCs or T cells enriched from blood (not recorded which). These receptors were taken from a woman between 25 and 40 years old who had recovered from COVID-19. CDR3s include the opening cysteine and the closing phenylalanine or tryptophan. A D gene is named only where the DNA matches it firmly. Only part of the rows carry a size: once, few, many, or a class if the clone is expanded.

CDR3 length,V gene,clone size,J gene,D gene,CDR3 DNA,CDR3 protein
17,TRBV6-1,-,TRBJ2-5,TRBD2,TGTGCCAGCAGTGAATTATGGACTAGCGGGAGCCAAGAGACCCAGTACTTC,CASSELWTSGSQETQYF
15,TRBV7-6,-,TRBJ1-5,-,TGTGCCAGCAGCTTAGGGGCAGGTACTAATCAGCCCCAGCATTTT,CASSLGAGTNQPQHF
16,TRBV7-2,-,TRBJ1-6,TRBD1,TGTGCCAGCAGCTTTGACAGGGTTGTCCTTGATTCACCCCTCCACTTT,CASSFDRVVLDSPLHF
15,TRBV10-3,-,TRBJ2-1,TRBD2,TGTGCCATCAGGGGACTAGCGGCCTCCTACAATGAGCAGTTCTTC,CAIRGLAASYNEQFF
14,TRBV19,-,TRBJ1-1,-,TGTGCCAGTAGTACACGACAGACGAACACTGAAGCTTTCTTT,CASSTRQTNTEAFF
15,TRBV5-1,-,TRBJ1-2,-,TGCGCCAGCAGCTCCGGGGACGCACCGGGGGATGGCTACACCTTC,CASSSGDAPGDGYTF
16,TRBV2,-,TRBJ1-4,-,TGTGCCAGCAGTGAAGTGGGGCTGAGGACTAATGAAAAACTGTTTTTT,CASSEVGLRTNEKLFF
14,TRBV18,-,TRBJ2-3,-,TGTGCCAGCTCCCCGATCTCTGGTGAGGATACGCAGTATTTT,CASSPISGEDTQYF
14,TRBV20-1,-,TRBJ2-5,-,TGCAGTGCTAGTCACAGGGTGTTTCAAGAGACCCAGTACTTC,CSASHRVFQETQYF
14,TRBV11-2,-,TRBJ2-7,-,TGTGCCAGCAGCTTAGTTGGGGGGGCCTTCGAGCAGTACTTC,CASSLVGGAFEQYF
16,TRBV18,-,TRBJ2-5,TRBD2,TGTGCCAGCTCACCATTCGACGGGAGGGCCGGGGAGACCCAGTACTTC,CASSPFDGRAGETQYF
14,TRBV5-1,-,TRBJ1-1,-,TGCGCCAGCGGAGCCGGGACAACGAACACTGAAGCTTTCTTT,CASGAGTTNTEAFF
16,TRBV5-6,-,TRBJ2-2,TRBD2,TGTGCCAGCAGCTTGGGGCTAGCGGTGAACACCGGGGAGCTGTTTTTT,CASSLGLAVNTGELFF
14,TRBV7-2,-,TRBJ2-7,TRBD2,TGTGCCAGCAGAATTGAGCGGGGCCCCTACGAGCAGTACTTC,CASRIERGPYEQYF
14,TRBV7-9,-,TRBJ2-7,-,TGTGCCAGCACCTATGGACAGACCTTCGGGGAGCAGTACTTC,CASTYGQTFGEQYF
14,TRBV5-1,once,TRBJ2-5,TRBD1,TGCGCCAGCAGCTTCCTACAGGGGAAAGAGACCCAGTACTTC,CASSFLQGKETQYF
14,TRBV28,-,TRBJ1-4,-,TGTGCCAGCAGAAGGTCAGGGGTGGGTGAAAAACTGTTTTTT,CASRRSGVGEKLFF
14,TRBV27,-,TRBJ1-1,-,TGTGCCAGCTCGGTTCGGGATTTCGACACTGAAGCTTTCTTT,CASSVRDFDTEAFF
16,TRBV5-1,-,TRBJ1-3,TRBD1,TGCGCCAGCAGCTCAGGAATGACAGGGGCCGGAAACACCATATATTTT,CASSSGMTGAGNTIYF
15,TRBV7-2,-,TRBJ1-5,TRBD1,TGTGCCAGCAGCTTAGTGACAGGGCTGAATCAGCCCCAGCATTTT,CASSLVTGLNQPQHF
15,TRBV19,-,TRBJ2-1,-,TGTGCCAGTAGTGTTTTAGGACAGAAAGACAATGAGCAGTTCTTC,CASSVLGQKDNEQFF
13,TRBV10-3,-,TRBJ2-1,-,TGTGCCACCGGGGGGCCCCGAAGCAATGAGCAGTTCTTC,CATGGPRSNEQFF
15,TRBV4-1,-,TRBJ2-1,-,TGCGCCAGCAGCCCCGTGAGGGGGATTGACAATGAGCAGTTCTTC,CASSPVRGIDNEQFF
14,TRBV2,-,TRBJ2-7,-,TGTGCCAGCAGTGAAGGGAGTGGCGGCTACGAGCAGTACTTC,CASSEGSGGYEQYF
11,TRBV6-1,-,TRBJ2-7,-,TGTGCCAGCAGTGAGGAGGGTCGGGTATACTTC,CASSEEGRVYF
16,TRBV21-1,-,TRBJ1-1,-,TGTGCCAGCAGCAAAGCTAAGCGGAGAGAGGAGGCTGAAGCTTTCTTT,CASSKAKRREEAEAFF
16,TRBV5-1,-,TRBJ2-5,TRBD1,TGCGCCAGCAGCTTGGGCGGGACAGGGACCCAAGAGACCCAGTACTTC,CASSLGGTGTQETQYF
13,TRBV12-5,-,TRBJ1-1,-,TGTGCTAGTGGTTTGACGGTGAACACTGAAGCTTTCTTT,CASGLTVNTEAFF
22,TRBV12-5,-,TRBJ1-5,-,TGTGCTAGTGCCCTTCAAGGTGGGTCGTTCTTCGGGGATCCGAGAAGCAATCAGCCCCAGCATTTT,CASALQGGSFFGDPRSNQPQHF
15,TRBV6-5,-,TRBJ1-6,-,TGTGCCAGCTTTGCGAGGGAGAGGGATAATTCACCCCTCCACTTT,CASFARERDNSPLHF
12,TRBV6-5,-,TRBJ2-2,-,TGTGCCAGCATGTTATATCCCGGGGAGCTGTTTTTT,CASMLYPGELFF
16,TRBV11-2,-,TRBJ1-2,-,TGTGCCAGCAGCGGGATTCCCCAAAGGGGTTTGCACGGCTACACCTTC,CASSGIPQRGLHGYTF
14,TRBV10-3,-,TRBJ2-5,TRBD1,TGTGCCACACGCCGGGACAGGGTAGCAGAGACCCAGTACTTC,CATRRDRVAETQYF
15,TRBV11-2,-,TRBJ2-1,TRBD2,TGTGCCAGCAGCTCGACTAGCGGGTACTACAATGAGCAGTTCTTC,CASSSTSGYYNEQFF
16,TRBV28,once,TRBJ2-6,-,TGTGCCAGCAGTTTGGCAGGGCGAGCTGGGGCCAACGTCCTGACTTTC,CASSLAGRAGANVLTF
15,TRBV5-1,once,TRBJ2-1,-,TGCGCCAGCAGCTTATGGGGGGAGCCTTACAATGAGCAGTTCTTC,CASSLWGEPYNEQFF
15,TRBV28,-,TRBJ1-2,TRBD1,TGTGCCAGCAGTTCCCCCGAGACAGGGTCGGCTGGCTACACCTTC,CASSSPETGSAGYTF
15,TRBV15,-,TRBJ2-7,-,TGTGCCACCAGCAGAGACCCGGACACCAAGGGCGAGCAGTACTTC,CATSRDPDTKGEQYF
14,TRBV5-1,-,TRBJ2-5,-,TGCGCCAGCAGTTCACAGGGGGAGGGCGAGACCCAGTACTTC,CASSSQGEGETQYF
15,TRBV27,-,TRBJ1-2,TRBD1,TGTGCCAGCAGTGTAACCGGGACAGGGTCGGTCGGCTACACCTTC,CASSVTGTGSVGYTF